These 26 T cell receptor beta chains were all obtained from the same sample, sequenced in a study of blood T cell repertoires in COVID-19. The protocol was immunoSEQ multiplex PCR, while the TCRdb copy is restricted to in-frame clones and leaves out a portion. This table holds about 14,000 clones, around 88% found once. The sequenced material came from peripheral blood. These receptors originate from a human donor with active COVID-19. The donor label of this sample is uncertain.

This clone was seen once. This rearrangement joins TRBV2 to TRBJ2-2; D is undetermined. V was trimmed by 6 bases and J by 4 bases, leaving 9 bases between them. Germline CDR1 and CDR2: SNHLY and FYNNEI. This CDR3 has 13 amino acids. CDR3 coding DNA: TGTGCCAGCAGAGAACAGATCACCGGGGAGCTGTTTTTT. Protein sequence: CASREQITGELFF.

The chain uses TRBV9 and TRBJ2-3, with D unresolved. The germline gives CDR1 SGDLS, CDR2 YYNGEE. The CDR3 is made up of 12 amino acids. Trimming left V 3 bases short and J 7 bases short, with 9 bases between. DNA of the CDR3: TGTGCCAGCAGCGCAGACTCCAATACGCAGTATTTT. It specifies CASSADSNTQYF.

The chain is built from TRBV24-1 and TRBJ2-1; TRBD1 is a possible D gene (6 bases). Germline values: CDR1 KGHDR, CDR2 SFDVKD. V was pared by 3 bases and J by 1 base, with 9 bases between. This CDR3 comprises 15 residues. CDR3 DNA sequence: TGTGCCACCAGTGATAAGGACAGATCCTACAATGAGCAGTTCTTC. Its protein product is CATSDKDRSYNEQFF.

Written as DNA, the CDR3 is TGCGCCAGCAGCGCAACCGGGACAGGGGAAGGCTACACCTTC. Its translation is CASSATGTGEGYTF. V usage is TRBV5-1 and J usage is TRBJ1-2; 10 positions match TRBD1. The CDR3 sequence is 14 residues long. Trimming cost V 4 bases and J 8 bases; bases outside gene matches: 8. Germline values: CDR1 SGHRS, CDR2 YFSETQ.

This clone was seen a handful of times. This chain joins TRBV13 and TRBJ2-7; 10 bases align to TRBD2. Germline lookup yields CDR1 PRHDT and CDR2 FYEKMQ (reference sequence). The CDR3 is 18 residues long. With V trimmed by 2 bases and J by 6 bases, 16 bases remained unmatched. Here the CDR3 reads CASSLRRSEASGSSEQYF. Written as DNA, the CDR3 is TGTGCCAGCAGCTTAAGGAGAAGCGAGGCTAGCGGGAGTTCCGAGCAGTACTTC. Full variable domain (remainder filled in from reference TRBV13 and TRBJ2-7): AAGVIQSPRHLIKEKRETATLKCYPIPRHDTVYWYQQGPGQDPQFLISFYEKMQSDKGSIPDRFSAQQFSDYHSELNMSSLELGDSALYFCASSLRRSEASGSSEQYFGPGTRLTVT.

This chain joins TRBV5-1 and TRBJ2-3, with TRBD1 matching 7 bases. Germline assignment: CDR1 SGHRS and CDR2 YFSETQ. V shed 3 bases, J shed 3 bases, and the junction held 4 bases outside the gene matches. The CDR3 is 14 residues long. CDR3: CASSSGQITDTQYF. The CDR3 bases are TGCGCCAGCAGCTCGGGACAGATAACAGATACGCAGTATTTT.

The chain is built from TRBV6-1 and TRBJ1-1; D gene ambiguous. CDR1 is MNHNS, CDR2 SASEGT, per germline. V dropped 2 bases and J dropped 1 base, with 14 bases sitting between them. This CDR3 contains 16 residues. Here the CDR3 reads CASSERWRAKNTEAFF. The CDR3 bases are TGTGCCAGCAGTGAACGGTGGAGGGCGAAGAACACTGAAGCTTTCTTT.

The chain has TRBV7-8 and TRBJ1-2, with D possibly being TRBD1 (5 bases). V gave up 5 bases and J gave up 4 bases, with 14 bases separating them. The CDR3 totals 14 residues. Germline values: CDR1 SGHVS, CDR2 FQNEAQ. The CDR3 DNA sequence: TGTGCCAGCAGCGGGGGTGAGGGAGGCTATGGCTACACCTTC. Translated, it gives CASSGGEGGYGYTF.

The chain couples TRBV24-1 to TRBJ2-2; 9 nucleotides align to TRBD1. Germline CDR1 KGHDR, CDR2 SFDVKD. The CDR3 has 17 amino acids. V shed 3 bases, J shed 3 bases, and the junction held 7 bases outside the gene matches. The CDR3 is CATSDRRGQGYTGELFF. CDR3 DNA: TGTGCCACCAGTGATAGGAGGGGACAGGGATACACCGGGGAGCTGTTTTTT.

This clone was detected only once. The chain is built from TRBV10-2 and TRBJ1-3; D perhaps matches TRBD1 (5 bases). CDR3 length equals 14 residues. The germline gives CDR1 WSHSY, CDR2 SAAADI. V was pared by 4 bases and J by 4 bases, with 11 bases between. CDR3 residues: CASSVPGKGNTIYF. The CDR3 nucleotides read TGCGCCAGCAGTGTCCCAGGGAAAGGAAACACCATATATTTT.

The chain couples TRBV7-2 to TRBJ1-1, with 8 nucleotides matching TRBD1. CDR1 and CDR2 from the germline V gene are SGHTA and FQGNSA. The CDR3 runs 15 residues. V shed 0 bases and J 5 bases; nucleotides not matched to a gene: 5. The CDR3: CASSLARDRTTEAFF. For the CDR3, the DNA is TGTGCCAGCAGCTTAGCGAGGGACAGGACGACTGAAGCTTTCTTT.

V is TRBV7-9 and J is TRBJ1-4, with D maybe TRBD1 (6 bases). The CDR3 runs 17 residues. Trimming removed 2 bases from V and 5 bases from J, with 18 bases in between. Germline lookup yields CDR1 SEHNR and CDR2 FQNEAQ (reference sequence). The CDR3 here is CASSLRTAGIENEKLFF. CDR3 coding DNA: TGTGCCAGCAGCTTACGGACAGCTGGGATAGAGAATGAAAAACTGTTTTTT.

The CDR3 loop is CASSPGTATEKLFF. In DNA, the CDR3 is TGCGCCAGCAGCCCCGGGACAGCTACAGAAAAACTGTTTTTT. The V gene is TRBV5-1, the J gene TRBJ1-4; 7 bases are a match to TRBD1. V was clipped by 4 bases and J by 8 bases; unmatched bases: 8. CDR1 is SGHRS, CDR2 YFSETQ, per germline. The CDR3 extends over 14 amino acids.

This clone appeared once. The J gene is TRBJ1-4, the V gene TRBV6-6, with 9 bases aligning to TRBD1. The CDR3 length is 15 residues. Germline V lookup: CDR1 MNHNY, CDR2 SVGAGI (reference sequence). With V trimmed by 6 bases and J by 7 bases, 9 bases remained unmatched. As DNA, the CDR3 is TGTGCCAGCAGAAGACCCGGGACAGGGTCTGAAAAACTGTTTTTT. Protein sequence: CASRRPGTGSEKLFF.

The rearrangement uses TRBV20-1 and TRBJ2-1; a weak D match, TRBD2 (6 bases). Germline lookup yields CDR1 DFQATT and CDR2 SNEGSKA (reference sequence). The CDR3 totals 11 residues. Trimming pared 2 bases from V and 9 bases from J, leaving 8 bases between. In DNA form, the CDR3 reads TGCAGTGCTAGATCCGGGGGTGAGCAGTTCTTC. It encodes CSARSGGEQFF.

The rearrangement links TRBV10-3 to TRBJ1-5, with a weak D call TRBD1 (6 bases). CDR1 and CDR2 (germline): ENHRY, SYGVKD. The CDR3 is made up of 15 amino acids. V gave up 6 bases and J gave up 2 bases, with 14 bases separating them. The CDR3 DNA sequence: TGTGCCATCAGCACAGGGCAAGGGGGCAATCAGCCCCAGCATTTT. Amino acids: CAISTGQGGNQPQHF.

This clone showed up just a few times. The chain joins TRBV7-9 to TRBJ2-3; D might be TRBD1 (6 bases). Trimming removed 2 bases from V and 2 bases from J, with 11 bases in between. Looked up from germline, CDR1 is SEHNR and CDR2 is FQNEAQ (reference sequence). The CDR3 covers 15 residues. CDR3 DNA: TGTGCCAGCAGCTTAATACAGGGTTTCACAGATACGCAGTATTTT. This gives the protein CASSLIQGFTDTQYF. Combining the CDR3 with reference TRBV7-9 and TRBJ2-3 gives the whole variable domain DTGVSQNPRHKITKRGQNVTFRCDPISEHNRLYWYRQTLGQGPEFLTYFQNEAQLEKSRLLSDRFSAERPKGSFSTLEIQRTEQGDSAMYLCASSLIQGFTDTQYFGPGTRLTVL.

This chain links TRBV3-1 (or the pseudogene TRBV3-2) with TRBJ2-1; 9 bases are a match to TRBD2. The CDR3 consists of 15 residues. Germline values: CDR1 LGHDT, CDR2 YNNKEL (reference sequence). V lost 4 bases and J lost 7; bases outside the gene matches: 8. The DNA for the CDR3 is TGTGCCAGCAGCCCTTGGCGGGAGGGGATGAATGAGCAGTTCTTC. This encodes CASSPWREGMNEQFF.

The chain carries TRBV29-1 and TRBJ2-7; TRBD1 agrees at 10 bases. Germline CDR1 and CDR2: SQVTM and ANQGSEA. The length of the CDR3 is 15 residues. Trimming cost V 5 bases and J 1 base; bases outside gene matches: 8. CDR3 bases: TGCAGCGTTTCTAAACCGGGACAGGGGTCCTACGAGCAGTACTTC. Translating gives CSVSKPGQGSYEQYF.

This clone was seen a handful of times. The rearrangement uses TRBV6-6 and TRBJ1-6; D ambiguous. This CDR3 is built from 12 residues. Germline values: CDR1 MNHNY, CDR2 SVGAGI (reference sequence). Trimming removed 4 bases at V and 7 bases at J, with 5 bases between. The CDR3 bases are TGTGCCAGCAGTTTACAAAATTCACCCCTCCACTTT. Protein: CASSLQNSPLHF.

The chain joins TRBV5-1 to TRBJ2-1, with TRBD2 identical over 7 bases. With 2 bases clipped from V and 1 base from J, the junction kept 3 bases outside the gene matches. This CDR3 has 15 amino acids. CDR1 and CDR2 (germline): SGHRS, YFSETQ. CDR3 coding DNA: TGCGCCAGCAGCTTTGGCGGGAGTTCCTACAATGAGCAGTTCTTC. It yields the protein CASSFGGSSYNEQFF. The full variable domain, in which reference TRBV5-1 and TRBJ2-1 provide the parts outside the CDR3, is KAGVTQTPRYLIKTRGQQVTLSCSPISGHRSVSWYQQTPGQGLQFLFEYFSETQRNKGNFPGRFSGRQFSNSRSEMNVSTLELGDSALYLCASSFGGSSYNEQFFGPGTRLTVL.

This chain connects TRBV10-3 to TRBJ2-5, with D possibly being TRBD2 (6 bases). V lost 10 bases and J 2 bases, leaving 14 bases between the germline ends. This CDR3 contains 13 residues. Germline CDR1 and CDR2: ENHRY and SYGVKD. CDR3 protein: CATAGSGQETQYF. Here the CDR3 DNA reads TGTGCCACCGCAGGTAGCGGACAAGAGACCCAGTACTTC.

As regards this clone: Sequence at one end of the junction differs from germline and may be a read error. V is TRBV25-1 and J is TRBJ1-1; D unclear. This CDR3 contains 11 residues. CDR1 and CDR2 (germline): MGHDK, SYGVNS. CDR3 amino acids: CASSGLGGLLF. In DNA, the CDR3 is TGTGCCAGCAGTGGGTTAGGAGGACTTCTTTTT.

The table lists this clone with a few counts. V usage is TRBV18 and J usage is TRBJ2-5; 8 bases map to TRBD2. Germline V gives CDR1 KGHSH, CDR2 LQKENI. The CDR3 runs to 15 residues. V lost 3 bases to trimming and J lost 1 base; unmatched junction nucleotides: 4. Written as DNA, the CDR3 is TGTGCCAGCTCACCTGGCGGGGGGCCCCAAGAGACCCAGTACTTC. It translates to CASSPGGGPQETQYF.

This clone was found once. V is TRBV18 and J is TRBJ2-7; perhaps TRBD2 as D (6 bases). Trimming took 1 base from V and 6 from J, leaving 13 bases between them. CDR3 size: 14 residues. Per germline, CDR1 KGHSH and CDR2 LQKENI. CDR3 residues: CASSPQALGGEQYF. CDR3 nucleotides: TGTGCCAGCTCACCACAGGCCCTCGGGGGCGAGCAGTACTTC.

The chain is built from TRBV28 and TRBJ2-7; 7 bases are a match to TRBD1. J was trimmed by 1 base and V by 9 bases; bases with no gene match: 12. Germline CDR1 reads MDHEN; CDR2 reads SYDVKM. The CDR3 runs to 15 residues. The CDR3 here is CASPPPGQMSYEQYF. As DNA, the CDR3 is TGTGCCAGTCCCCCCCCGGGACAGATGTCCTACGAGCAGTACTTC.